This record looks at one T cell receptor (beta chain) sequence and its context. Its antigen is undetermined. J was trimmed by 1 base and V by 7 bases; bases with no gene match: 7. Germline lookup yields CDR1 GTSNPN and CDR2 SVGIG (reference sequence). The CDR3 is 14 amino acids. This sample was included in a study of graft-versus-host responses after intestinal transplantation. As for the study in general: Recipients had multivisceral, liver-intestinal, or isolated intestinal transplants. Recipients uniformly received anti-thymocyte globulin induction, followed by tacrolimus and steroids for about three years.

Study-wide results and caveats: Clonal ratios of graft-versus-host to host-versus-graft in allografts were high for patients exhibiting graft-donor T cell macrochimerism.

Profiled with immunoSEQ multiplex PCR; TCRdb holds only in-frame clones, not every one. The sample has roughly 89,000 clones, roughly 91% seen once. The source material was unstimulated CD4+ T cells sorted from spleen or lymph node cells, sampled before intestinal transplant. The chain couples TRBV30 to TRBJ2-3; 8 bases line up with TRBD1. The receptor was derived from a human donor who received an intestinal transplant. CDR3 loop: CASSGGAGTDTQYF. The CDR3 region has the DNA TGTGCCTCCTCAGGGGGCGCTGGCACAGATACGCAGTATTTT.